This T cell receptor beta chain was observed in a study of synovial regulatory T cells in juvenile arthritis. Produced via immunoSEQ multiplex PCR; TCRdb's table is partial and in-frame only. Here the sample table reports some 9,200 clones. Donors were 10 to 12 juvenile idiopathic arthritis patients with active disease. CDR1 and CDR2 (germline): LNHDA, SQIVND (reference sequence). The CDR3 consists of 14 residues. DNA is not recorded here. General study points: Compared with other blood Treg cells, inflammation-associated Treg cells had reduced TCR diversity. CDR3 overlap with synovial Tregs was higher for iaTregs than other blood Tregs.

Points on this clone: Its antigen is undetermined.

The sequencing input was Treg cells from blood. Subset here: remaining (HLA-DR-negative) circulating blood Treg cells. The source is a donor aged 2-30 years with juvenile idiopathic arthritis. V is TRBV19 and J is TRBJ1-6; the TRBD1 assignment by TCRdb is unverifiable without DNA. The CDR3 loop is CASRPPGERSPLHF.